This TCR beta chain was identified during a study of blood T cells in healthy people across ages. This CDR3 region has 18 residues. J lost 1 base, V lost 1 base, and 12 bases had no gene match. Germline V lookup: CDR1 PRHDT, CDR2 FYEKMQ (reference sequence). Regarding the study as a whole: Among long-lived donors, naive CD4+ cells were more numerous and diversity higher than in aged donors. Among T cells, TCR beta diversity per million cells dropped roughly linearly as age rose. Strong correlation was found linking TCR beta diversity to naive T cell percentage.

Points on this clonotype: The antigen is not known.

It was with a sample-barcoded 5' primer and a J-beta primer mix that a second PCR of roughly 6 to 12 cycles was run. TCRdb reanalysed the 5' RACE reads using MiXCR and keeps one entry per CDR3 protein. The profile shows about 1 million distinct CDR3 sequences, 40% to 50% of them singletons. The chain joins TRBV13 to TRBJ2-5; 7 nucleotides align to TRBD2. Sequenced: blood. The TCR sequence derives from an older woman in good health. CDR3 region: CASSLVVGGGERQETQYF. The CDR3 DNA sequence: TGTGCCAGCAGCTTAGTTGTCGGTGGGGGGGAACGCCAAGAGACCCAGTACTTC.